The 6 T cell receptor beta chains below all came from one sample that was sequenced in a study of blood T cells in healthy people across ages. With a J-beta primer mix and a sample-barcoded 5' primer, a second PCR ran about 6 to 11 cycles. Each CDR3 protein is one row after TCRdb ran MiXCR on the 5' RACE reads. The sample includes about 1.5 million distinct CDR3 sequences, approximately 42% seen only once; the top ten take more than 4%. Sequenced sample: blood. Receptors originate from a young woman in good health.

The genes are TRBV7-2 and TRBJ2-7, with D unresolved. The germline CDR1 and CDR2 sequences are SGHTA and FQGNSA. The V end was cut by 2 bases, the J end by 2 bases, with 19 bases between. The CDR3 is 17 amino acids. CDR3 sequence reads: CASSLPAFRRPPYEQYF. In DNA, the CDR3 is TGTGCCAGCAGCTTACCCGCTTTTAGACGCCCGCCCTACGAGCAGTACTTC.

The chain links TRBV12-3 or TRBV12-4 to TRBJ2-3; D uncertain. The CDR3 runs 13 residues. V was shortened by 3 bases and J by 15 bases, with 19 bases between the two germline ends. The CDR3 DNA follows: TGTGCCAGCAGTTTGGTAATAAGCGATGTGGAATATTTT. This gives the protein CASSLVISDVEYF.

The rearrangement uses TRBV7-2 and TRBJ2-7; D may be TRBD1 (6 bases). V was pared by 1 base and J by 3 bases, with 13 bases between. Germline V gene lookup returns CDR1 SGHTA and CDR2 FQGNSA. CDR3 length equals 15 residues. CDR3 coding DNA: TGTGCCAGCAGCTTAGAGACCGGGACAAACTACGAGCAGTACTTC. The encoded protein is CASSLETGTNYEQYF.

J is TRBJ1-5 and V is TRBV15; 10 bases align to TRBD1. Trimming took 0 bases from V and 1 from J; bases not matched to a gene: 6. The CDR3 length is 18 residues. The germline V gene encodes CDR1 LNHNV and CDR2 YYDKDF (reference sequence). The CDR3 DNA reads TGTGCCACCAGCAGAGATCTGGGGGACAGGGGAAGCAATCAGCCCCAGCATTTT. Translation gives CATSRDLGDRGSNQPQHF.

Here the CDR3 reads CASSQLQVPEAFF. CDR3 sequence (DNA): TGTGCCAGCAGTCAGCTGCAGGTTCCCGAAGCTTTCTTT. The V gene is TRBV6-6, the J gene TRBJ1-1, with D hard to call. V dropped 5 bases and J dropped 8 bases, with 15 bases sitting between them. The CDR3 is 13 amino acids. Germline values: CDR1 MNHNY, CDR2 SVGAGI (reference sequence).

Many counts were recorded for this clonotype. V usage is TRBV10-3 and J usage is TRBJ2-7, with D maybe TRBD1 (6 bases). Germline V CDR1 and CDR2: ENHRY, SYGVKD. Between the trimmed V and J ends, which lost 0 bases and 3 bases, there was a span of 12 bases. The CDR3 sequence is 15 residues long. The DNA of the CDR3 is TGTGCCATCAGTGAGTCTGGCAGGGGCGGCTACGAGCAGTACTTC. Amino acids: CAISESGRGGYEQYF.